Following are 24 T cell receptor beta chains from one sample sequenced in a study of T cell responses to AZD1222 COVID-19 vaccine. Repertoires were generated with immunoSEQ multiplex PCR, while TCRdb's copy carries only in-frame clones and drops some. The data contain 180,000 or so clones, about nine tenths of them seen just once; the ten biggest clones take up less than 2%. The material was peripheral blood, obtained 28 days after the second AZD1222 dose. The receptor set was obtained from an adult who received the AZD1222 COVID-19 vaccine.

CDR3 bases: TGTGCCAGCAGCAAACAGAACACTGAAGCTTTCTTT. It yields the protein CASSKQNTEAFF. The rearrangement joins TRBV7-9 to TRBJ1-1; D not resolved. This CDR3 has 12 amino acids. Trimming took off 5 bases at V and 1 base at J, with 5 bases between the two ends. Germline values: CDR1 SEHNR, CDR2 FQNEAQ (reference sequence).

Only one count was recorded for this clone. The genes are TRBV7-9 and TRBJ2-3, with D perhaps matching TRBD2 (6 bases). The CDR3 sequence is 14 residues long. Germline V gene lookup returns CDR1 SEHNR and CDR2 FQNEAQ (reference sequence). Trimming pared 4 bases from V and 2 bases from J, leaving 10 bases between. CDR3 amino acids: CASSSGLLTDTQYF. CDR3 nucleotides: TGTGCCAGCAGCTCGGGACTGCTCACAGATACGCAGTATTTT.

The chain recombines TRBV27 with TRBJ2-1; 7 bases fit TRBD2. The CDR3 totals 14 residues. Trimming at V came to 2 bases and at J to 6 bases, leaving 4 bases not matched to a gene. Germline CDR1 reads MNHEY; CDR2 reads SMNVEV (reference sequence). Here the CDR3 DNA reads TGTGCCAGCAGTTTAGTCGCTAGCGGCAATGAGCAGTTCTTC. Translating it yields CASSLVASGNEQFF.

The chain combines TRBV5-1 with TRBJ1-1; D is possibly TRBD1 (6 bases). This CDR3 contains 15 residues. V was trimmed by 4 bases and J by 0 bases, leaving 13 bases between them. Germline CDR1 is SGHRS and CDR2 is YFSETQ. The CDR3 is CASSHGQLMNTEAFF. CDR3 nucleotides: TGCGCCAGCAGCCACGGACAGTTAATGAACACTGAAGCTTTCTTT.

The chain employs TRBV12-3 or TRBV12-4 and TRBJ2-7; D not certain. The CDR3 is 11 residues long. Trimming pared 7 bases from V and 6 bases from J, leaving 10 bases between. CDR3 in DNA: TGTGCCAGCACCTCTATACGCGAGCAGTACTTC. Amino acids: CASTSIREQYF.

The chain links TRBV6-2 or TRBV6-3 to TRBJ1-6; D remains unclear. CDR1 is MNHEY, CDR2 SVGEGT, per germline. Trimming stripped 0 bases from V and 9 bases from J, with 15 bases between. The CDR3 extends over 16 amino acids. CDR3: CASSYSIRPNGSPLHF. DNA of the CDR3: TGTGCCAGCAGTTACTCGATCAGGCCAAATGGTTCACCCCTCCACTTT.

This chain joins TRBV7-9 and TRBJ1-6, with D hard to call. The CDR3 extends over 13 amino acids. The ends were cut back, 3 bases at V and 5 bases at J, with 5 bases in the middle. Germline CDR1 reads SEHNR; CDR2 reads FQNEAQ (reference sequence). In DNA form, the CDR3 reads TGTGCCAGCAGCTTCCCGGATAATTCACCCCTCCACTTT. Translated, it gives CASSFPDNSPLHF.

This clone was seen a single time. The chain employs TRBV7-9 and TRBJ2-2; tentatively, D is TRBD1 (6 bases). Trimming left V 2 bases short and J 4 bases short, with 11 bases between. This CDR3 spans 15 amino acids. Germline lookup yields CDR1 SEHNR and CDR2 FQNEAQ (reference sequence). The CDR3 DNA follows: TGTGCCAGCAGCTTACCAGGGGCCTCCACCGGGGAGCTGTTTTTT. Its translation: CASSLPGASTGELFF.

The chain joins TRBV6-5 to TRBJ1-4; possible D gene TRBD1, 5 bases. V was clipped by 5 bases and J by 5 bases, with 12 bases between them. The germline V gene has CDR1 MNHEY and CDR2 SVGAGI. This CDR3 is built from 14 residues. CDR3 in amino acids: CASSPRDGNEKLFF. The CDR3 DNA follows: TGTGCCAGCAGTCCCCGGGACGGAAATGAAAAACTGTTTTTT.

The chain recombines TRBV30 with TRBJ1-5; D remains ambiguous. The CDR3 has 16 amino acids. The germline gives CDR1 GTSNPN, CDR2 SVGIG (reference sequence). With 0 bases removed from V and 1 base from J, the gap between germline ends came to 13 bases. For the CDR3, the DNA is TGTGCCTGGAGTGTAGAAAGTCCCTGGAGCAATCAGCCCCAGCATTTT. This codes for CAWSVESPWSNQPQHF. The variable domain in full, completed from reference TRBV30 and TRBJ1-5, reads SQTIHQWPATLVQPVGSPLSLECTVEGTSNPNLYWYRQAAGRGLQLLFYSVGIGQISSEVPQNLSASRPQDRQFILSSKKLLLSDSGFYLCAWSVESPWSNQPQHFGDGTRLSIL.

This chain uses TRBV4-2 with TRBJ2-3; 9 nucleotides line up with TRBD2. Germline trimming cut 0 bases from V and 4 bases from J; bases unmatched to any gene: 5. This CDR3 has 16 amino acids. The germline V gene encodes CDR1 LGHNA and CDR2 YNFKEQ. The CDR3 sequence: CASSQDNAGGPDTQYF. For the CDR3, the DNA is TGTGCCAGCAGCCAAGATAATGCGGGGGGGCCAGATACGCAGTATTTT.

V gene TRBV6-2 or TRBV6-3 combines with J gene TRBJ2-4; D is possibly TRBD1 or TRBD2 (5 bases each). Germline values: CDR1 MNHEY, CDR2 SVGEGT. The CDR3 is 19 residues long. The ends were cut back, 0 bases at V and 5 bases at J, with 23 bases in the middle. CDR3 nucleotides: TGTGCCAGCAGTTACTCCGGGACCCGGGGCCCCAGGAGCCAAAACATTCAGTACTTC. Its translation is CASSYSGTRGPRSQNIQYF.

This clone occurred many times. The chain carries TRBV18 and TRBJ2-7, with D possibly TRBD1 on 5 matching bases. This CDR3 has 15 residues. Trimming took off 2 bases at V and 0 bases at J, with 11 bases between the two ends. From germline, CDR1 is KGHSH and CDR2 LQKENI. The CDR3 DNA reads as TGTGCCAGCTCACCAAGGGGTCCATCCTCCTACGAGCAGTACTTC. This sequence encodes CASSPRGPSSYEQYF.

The table lists this clone with a few counts. An end of the junction differs from the germline gene, which may be a read error. V and J are TRBV7-7 and TRBJ2-2; D call uncertain. This CDR3 region has 17 residues. Germline-derived CDR1 and CDR2 are SSHAT and FNYEAQ (reference sequence). CDR3 coding DNA: TGTGCTAGCAGCTTAGGCCAACCCCCCCGAGGCACCGGGGAGCTGTTTTTT. Translated, it gives CASSLGQPPRGTGELFF. Using reference TRBV7-7 and TRBJ2-2 for the parts outside the CDR3, the full variable domain is GAGVSQSPRYKVTKRGQDVTLRCDPISSHATLYWYQQALGQGPEFLTYFNYEAQPDKSGLPSDRFSAERPEGSISTLTIQRTEQRDSAMYRCASSLGQPPRGTGELFFGEGSRLTVL.

The CDR3 coding sequence is TGTGCCAGCAGCTGGACAGTTGAGACCCAGTACTTC. It translates to CASSWTVETQYF. The V gene is TRBV11-2, the J gene TRBJ2-5, with D possibly being TRBD1 (6 bases). This CDR3 has 12 amino acids. V lost 4 bases, J lost 5 bases, and 8 bases lay in between. Germline values: CDR1 SGHAT, CDR2 FQNNGV.

The V gene is TRBV18, the J gene TRBJ1-2, with 9 bases identical to TRBD1. The CDR3 is 15 residues long. The trim removed 2 bases at V and 13 bases at J, leaving 14 bases unmatched. CDR1 is KGHSH and CDR2 is LQKENI in the germline V gene. In DNA, the CDR3 is TGTGCCAGCTCACCAGATAGAGGGACAGGGTCGGTGGTCACCTTC. Encoded protein: CASSPDRGTGSVVTF.

The rearrangement uses TRBV9 and TRBJ1-2; D is undetermined. The germline V and J ends were trimmed by 3 bases and 2 bases, with 14 bases remaining between them. Germline CDR1 is SGDLS and CDR2 is YYNGEE. The CDR3 consists of 15 residues. CDR3 loop: CASSELPGSNYGYTF. CDR3 in DNA: TGTGCCAGCAGCGAACTACCGGGATCCAACTATGGCTACACCTTC.

This clone occurred once. The chain joins TRBV5-1 to TRBJ2-1, with 13 bases aligning to TRBD2. The CDR3 has 17 amino acids. V lost 5 bases, J lost 0 bases, and 5 bases stayed unmatched. In germline, CDR1 is SGHRS, CDR2 YFSETQ. The CDR3 sequence: CASSWTSGSPSYNEQFF. The CDR3 DNA reads TGCGCCAGCAGTTGGACTAGCGGGAGTCCCTCCTACAATGAGCAGTTCTTC.

CDR3 in amino acids: CASSLGSPPGADTQYF. The CDR3 DNA reads TGTGCCAGCAGCTTAGGTAGTCCACCCGGCGCAGATACGCAGTATTTT. The chain employs TRBV7-9 and TRBJ2-3, with unresolved D. The CDR3 runs 16 residues. V was cut by 1 base and J by 4 bases, with 15 bases left in between. The germline V gene encodes CDR1 SEHNR and CDR2 FQNEAQ (reference sequence).

In this sample, this clone turned up once. The CDR3 nucleotides are TGTGCCACCGCCCCCTCCCCAAGGGCCGGGATTGATACGCAGTATTTT. Translation: CATAPSPRAGIDTQYF. V is TRBV24-1 and J is TRBJ2-3, with D possibly TRBD2 on 5 matching bases. Germline CDR1 and CDR2: KGHDR and SFDVKD. This CDR3 comprises 16 residues. V dropped 9 bases and J dropped 6 bases, with 24 bases sitting between them.

The chain uses TRBV12-3 or TRBV12-4 and TRBJ1-3; D not resolved. Trimming took 8 bases from V and 7 from J, leaving 12 bases between them. This CDR3 comprises 12 residues. As DNA, the CDR3 is TGTGCCAGCGGTGATTATCCGAACACCATATATTTT. This translates into CASGDYPNTIYF.

V is TRBV6-5 and J is TRBJ2-1; TRBD1 aligns across 11 bases. The length of the CDR3 is 15 residues. V trimming: 7 bases; J trimming: 4 bases; junction bases outside the gene matches: 6. CDR1 is MNHEY and CDR2 is SVGAGI in the germline V gene. CDR3 sequence: CASKLGQGDYNEQFF. DNA of the CDR3: TGTGCCAGCAAGTTGGGACAGGGGGATTACAATGAGCAGTTCTTC.

V and J are TRBV19 and TRBJ1-1; 8 nucleotides line up with TRBD1. Germline CDR1 and CDR2: LNHDA and SQIVND (reference sequence). The CDR3 spans 17 residues. The trim removed 3 bases at V and 2 bases at J, leaving 11 bases unmatched. CDR3 DNA: TGTGCCAGTAGTATGGGACAGGCCAGGGGGGCAAACACTGAAGCTTTCTTT. Protein product: CASSMGQARGANTEAFF.

As concerns this clone: Other DNA sequences in the sample encode the same CDR3. V usage is TRBV12-3 or TRBV12-4 and J usage is TRBJ1-1; no reliable D call. The CDR3 is 13 amino acids. Trimming took off 2 bases at V and 1 base at J, with 5 bases between the two ends. The CDR3 sequence is CASSLTANTEAFF. CDR3 sequence (DNA): TGTGCCAGCAGTTTAACAGCGAACACTGAAGCTTTCTTT.